This is a list of T cell receptor beta chains from one sample in a study of early T cells in non-severe SARS-CoV-2 infection. Using its own MiXCR run on the 5' RACE reads, TCRdb lists one record per CDR3 protein. The sample holds about 48,000 distinct CDR3 sequences; 5.6% are singletons and the top ten take around 4.1%. The sample taken for sequencing was whole blood. These TCRs come from an adult who was a healthcare worker with PCR-confirmed SARS-CoV-2 infection or an uninfected control (not recorded which). CDR3s include the opening cysteine and the closing phenylalanine or tryptophan. D genes are given only for firm matches. Expanded clones are given a class, and other clones once, few, many or no size at all.

d_gene: -
v_gene: TRBV4-3
abundance: many
j_gene: TRBJ1-5
CDR3nt: TGCGCCAGCAGCCAAGCGATTGGACAGCCCCAGCATTTT
CDR3aa: CASSQAIGQPQHF

d_gene: -
v_gene: TRBV28
abundance: many
j_gene: TRBJ1-1
CDR3nt: TGTGCCAGCGGGGCCCGGGATGCCCGACTTGAAGCTTTCTTT
CDR3aa: CASGARDARLEAFF

d_gene: -
v_gene: TRBV7-9
abundance: few
j_gene: TRBJ1-5
CDR3nt: TGTGCCAGCAGCCTTCTCGGACAAAATCAGCCCCAGCATTTT
CDR3aa: CASSLLGQNQPQHF

d_gene: -
v_gene: TRBV4-1
abundance: many
j_gene: TRBJ1-1
CDR3nt: TGCGCCAGCAGCCAAACGGGAGGGATTGAAGCTTTCTTT
CDR3aa: CASSQTGGIEAFF

d_gene: -
v_gene: TRBV5-1
abundance: -
j_gene: TRBJ2-2
CDR3nt: TGCGCCAGCAGCTTGGAAGGGCGACGAAATACCGGGGAGCTGTTTTTT
CDR3aa: CASSLEGRRNTGELFF

d_gene: -
v_gene: TRBV6-5
abundance: many
j_gene: TRBJ2-1
CDR3nt: TGTGCCAGCAGTCCGGGGGACGGAAGATACAATGAGCAGTTCTTC
CDR3aa: CASSPGDGRYNEQFF

d_gene: TRBD2
v_gene: TRBV3-1
abundance: -
j_gene: TRBJ2-3
CDR3nt: TGTGCCAGCAGCCTGCGACTAGCGGGGGGTGGCTTGGATACGCAGTATTTT
CDR3aa: CASSLRLAGGGLDTQYF

d_gene: -
v_gene: TRBV28
abundance: -
j_gene: TRBJ2-3
CDR3nt: TGTGCCAGCAGTTCTGATGATAGGCGGTATTTT
CDR3aa: CASSSDDRRYF

d_gene: -
v_gene: TRBV19
abundance: many
j_gene: TRBJ2-7
CDR3nt: TGTGCCACCCGAAGTAACAGACGCTCCTACGAGCAGTACTTC
CDR3aa: CATRSNRRSYEQYF

d_gene: -
v_gene: TRBV7-2
abundance: many
j_gene: TRBJ2-1
CDR3nt: TGTGCCAGCAGCTTACTAGTAGTCGGCAATGAGCAGTTCTTC
CDR3aa: CASSLLVVGNEQFF

d_gene: -
v_gene: TRBV2
abundance: many
j_gene: TRBJ2-1
CDR3nt: TGTGCCAGCAGTGAGCTCTCCTACAATGAGCAGTTCTTC
CDR3aa: CASSELSYNEQFF

d_gene: -
v_gene: TRBV25-1
abundance: -
j_gene: TRBJ2-3
CDR3nt: TGTGCCAGCAGTGAATATGCAGAACGAGATACGCAGTATTTT
CDR3aa: CASSEYAERDTQYF

d_gene: TRBD1
v_gene: TRBV10-3
abundance: many
j_gene: TRBJ2-7
CDR3nt: TGTGCCATCAGATCCGGGACAGCCTACGAGCAGTACTTC
CDR3aa: CAIRSGTAYEQYF

d_gene: -
v_gene: TRBV7-9
abundance: few
j_gene: TRBJ2-2
CDR3nt: TGTGCCAGCAGCTTCATGGTCGACACCGGGGAGCTGTTTTTT
CDR3aa: CASSFMVDTGELFF

d_gene: -
v_gene: TRBV6-5
abundance: many
j_gene: TRBJ2-7
CDR3nt: TGTGCCAGCCGAACCGGTCCCCCAGGGGCCTACGAGCAGTACTTC
CDR3aa: CASRTGPPGAYEQYF

d_gene: TRBD1
v_gene: TRBV20-1
abundance: many
j_gene: TRBJ1-1
CDR3nt: TGCAGTGCTAGGGAAACAGGGGGAGCCTTCTTT
CDR3aa: CSARETGGAFF

d_gene: -
v_gene: TRBV7-8
abundance: many
j_gene: TRBJ2-7
CDR3nt: TGTGCCAGTTACCAAGTGGGCAGATCCTACGAGCAGTACTTC
CDR3aa: CASYQVGRSYEQYF

d_gene: TRBD1
v_gene: TRBV18
abundance: few
j_gene: TRBJ1-5
CDR3nt: TGTGCCAGCTCACCACTGGGACAGAACAATCAGCCCCAGCATTTT
CDR3aa: CASSPLGQNNQPQHF

d_gene: -
v_gene: TRBV4-1
abundance: many
j_gene: TRBJ1-1
CDR3nt: TGCGCCAGCAGCCAAGATCGGGGAAGGGGACGCACTGAAGCTTTCTTT
CDR3aa: CASSQDRGRGRTEAFF

d_gene: TRBD2
v_gene: TRBV9
abundance: many
j_gene: TRBJ2-3
CDR3nt: TGTGCCAGCAGCGTAGATGTTAGCGGGAGAGGGGGGCAGGCAGATACGCAGTATTTT
CDR3aa: CASSVDVSGRGGQADTQYF

d_gene: TRBD1
v_gene: TRBV19
abundance: -
j_gene: TRBJ1-5
CDR3nt: TGTGCCAGTAGAATGACAGGGGGAAGCAATCAGCCCCAGCATTTT
CDR3aa: CASRMTGGSNQPQHF

d_gene: -
v_gene: TRBV7-9
abundance: -
j_gene: TRBJ2-2
CDR3nt: TGTGTCAGCAGTAAGGGTCTAAACACCGGGGAGCTGTTTTTT
CDR3aa: CVSSKGLNTGELFF

d_gene: TRBD1
v_gene: TRBV29-1
abundance: -
j_gene: TRBJ2-1
CDR3nt: TGCAGCGTGTCGGGACAGGGGCTCTACAATGAGCAGTTCTTC
CDR3aa: CSVSGQGLYNEQFF

d_gene: -
v_gene: TRBV29-1
abundance: -
j_gene: TRBJ1-1
CDR3nt: TGCAGCGCTGGTGGGGCTGAAGCTTTCTTT
CDR3aa: CSAGGAEAFF

d_gene: TRBD1
v_gene: TRBV20-1
abundance: -
j_gene: TRBJ2-7
CDR3nt: TGCAGTGCTAGGAAACTGACAGGGCTATCCTACGAGCAGTACTTC
CDR3aa: CSARKLTGLSYEQYF

d_gene: -
v_gene: TRBV6-1
abundance: many
j_gene: TRBJ1-6
CDR3nt: TGTGCCAGCAGTGAATCGCCGGGAGGGAATTCACCCCTCCACTTT
CDR3aa: CASSESPGGNSPLHF

d_gene: -
v_gene: TRBV7-9
abundance: -
j_gene: TRBJ1-4
CDR3nt: TGTGCCAGCAGCTTTTCACAGGCCTGGGAAAAACTGTTTTTT
CDR3aa: CASSFSQAWEKLFF

d_gene: -
v_gene: TRBV6-4
abundance: medium-sized
j_gene: TRBJ1-5
CDR3nt: TGTGCCAGCAGCAGGGATAGCAATCAGCCCCAGCATTTT
CDR3aa: CASSRDSNQPQHF

d_gene: TRBD1
v_gene: TRBV7-2
abundance: -
j_gene: TRBJ2-7
CDR3nt: TGTGCCAGCAGCTCCAAGACAGGGGTGGAAGAGCAGTACTTC
CDR3aa: CASSSKTGVEEQYF

d_gene: -
v_gene: TRBV2
abundance: -
j_gene: TRBJ1-5
CDR3nt: TGTGCCAGCAGTCAGGGGCCTCTGAGCAATCAGCCCCAGCATTTT
CDR3aa: CASSQGPLSNQPQHF

d_gene: TRBD1
v_gene: TRBV20-1
abundance: -
j_gene: TRBJ2-3
CDR3nt: TGCAGTGCTAGTTCTAGGCGGGGACAGGGGACAGATACGCAGTATTTT
CDR3aa: CSASSRRGQGTDTQYF

d_gene: TRBD2
v_gene: TRBV7-2
abundance: many
j_gene: TRBJ2-7
CDR3nt: TGTGCCAGCAGCTGGGACTACGCGGCGTCGCCCGAGCAGTACTTC
CDR3aa: CASSWDYAASPEQYF

d_gene: TRBD1
v_gene: TRBV7-2
abundance: many
j_gene: TRBJ1-2
CDR3nt: TGTGCCAGCAGCTTCACAGGGGACTATGGCTACACCTTC
CDR3aa: CASSFTGDYGYTF

d_gene: -
v_gene: TRBV5-1
abundance: many
j_gene: TRBJ2-5
CDR3nt: TGCGCCAGCTCCCGAGAGCCGTACCAAGAGACCCAGTACTTC
CDR3aa: CASSREPYQETQYF

d_gene: TRBD2
v_gene: TRBV7-9
abundance: many
j_gene: TRBJ2-3
CDR3nt: TGTGCCAGCAGCCACCTCAGCGGGAGAGGCACAGATACGCAGTATTTT
CDR3aa: CASSHLSGRGTDTQYF

d_gene: TRBD1
v_gene: TRBV11-2
abundance: -
j_gene: TRBJ1-2
CDR3nt: TGTGCCAGCAGCTCCGGACAGGGTTTTAACTATGGCTACACCTTC
CDR3aa: CASSSGQGFNYGYTF

d_gene: -
v_gene: TRBV5-5
abundance: many
j_gene: TRBJ2-7
CDR3nt: TGTGCCAGCATCCACCCGCAGGGATCTACCGTATTC
CDR3aa: CASIHPQGSTVF

d_gene: -
v_gene: TRBV20-1
abundance: -
j_gene: TRBJ2-5
CDR3nt: TGCAGTGCTAACCATGGGGAGTGGGGGAACGGGGAGACCCAGTACTTC
CDR3aa: CSANHGEWGNGETQYF

d_gene: TRBD1
v_gene: TRBV2
abundance: few
j_gene: TRBJ1-2
CDR3nt: TGTGCCAGGATGGGACAGGACTATGGCTACACCTTC
CDR3aa: CARMGQDYGYTF

d_gene: -
v_gene: TRBV5-1
abundance: -
j_gene: TRBJ2-2
CDR3nt: TGCGCCAGCGAGGTGGGGAACACCGGGGAGCTGTTTTTT
CDR3aa: CASEVGNTGELFF

d_gene: TRBD1
v_gene: TRBV4-1
abundance: many
j_gene: TRBJ2-1
CDR3nt: TGCGCCAGCAGTACTTACCGGGACAGGGACTACAATGAGCAGTTCTTC
CDR3aa: CASSTYRDRDYNEQFF

d_gene: -
v_gene: TRBV25-1
abundance: many
j_gene: TRBJ1-2
CDR3nt: TGTGCCAGCAGTGAATACTTTATCTCGGAGGAAAACTATGGCTACACCTTC
CDR3aa: CASSEYFISEENYGYTF

d_gene: -
v_gene: TRBV19
abundance: few
j_gene: TRBJ2-3
CDR3nt: TGTGCCAGCTCTGACACGGCTCGGGGGACGCAGTATTTT
CDR3aa: CASSDTARGTQYF

d_gene: -
v_gene: TRBV5-4
abundance: few
j_gene: TRBJ2-1
CDR3nt: TGTGCCAGCAGCCGATGGGGCCTACCGAACTACAATGAGCAGTTCTTC
CDR3aa: CASSRWGLPNYNEQFF

d_gene: -
v_gene: TRBV6-6
abundance: many
j_gene: TRBJ1-1
CDR3nt: TGTGCCAGCAGTTACTTAGTCGTGAGTCAGACTAACACTGAAGCTTTCTTT
CDR3aa: CASSYLVVSQTNTEAFF

d_gene: -
v_gene: TRBV3-1
abundance: many
j_gene: TRBJ1-1
CDR3nt: TGTGCCAGCAGCCAAGACTTGGGGAACACTGAAGCTTTCTTT
CDR3aa: CASSQDLGNTEAFF

d_gene: TRBD1
v_gene: TRBV7-3
abundance: few
j_gene: TRBJ2-7
CDR3nt: TGTGCCAGCAGCATAGGACAGGGGGCAGGGTACGAGCAGTACTTC
CDR3aa: CASSIGQGAGYEQYF

d_gene: -
v_gene: TRBV7-3
abundance: many
j_gene: TRBJ1-5
CDR3nt: TGTTCCAGGGTCAATCAGCCCCAGCATTTT
CDR3aa: CSRVNQPQHF

d_gene: TRBD1
v_gene: TRBV24-1
abundance: many
j_gene: TRBJ1-2
CDR3nt: TGTGCCACCAGTGAGTCCGGGACAGGGTTCTATGGCTACACCTTC
CDR3aa: CATSESGTGFYGYTF